Shown below are 8 T cell receptor beta chains from a single sample sequenced in a study of monozygotic twins with inflammatory bowel disease (dated by TCRdb to the late 2010s). The library was produced with 5' RACE. TCRdb names Illumina HiSeq 2500 as the instrument used. Reads reprocessed by TCRdb are summarized as one entry per CDR3 protein sequence, and DNA is absent. The sample's records list 310,000 or so distinct CDR3 sequences. The ten biggest clones cover approximately 2% of the sample. Sequences were obtained from blood. The receptors derive from a human donor with ulcerative colitis or Crohn's disease, or a healthy co-twin of an affected twin (not recorded which).

The rearrangement links TRBV4-1 to TRBJ2-7; TCRdb returns TRBD1, unconfirmable since there is no DNA. The CDR3 has 16 residues. Germline V lookup: CDR1 MGHRA, CDR2 YSYEKL. CDR3 sequence: CASSQDPGGLAYEQYF.

This rearrangement joins TRBV3-1 to TRBJ2-7. The germline CDR1 and CDR2 sequences are LGHDT and YNNKEL (reference sequence). The CDR3 runs to 15 residues. Here the CDR3 reads CASSQVAASVYEQYF.

V usage is TRBV27 and J usage is TRBJ2-7. The V gene's germline CDR1 is MNHEY and CDR2 SMNVEV (reference sequence). The CDR3 is 11 residues long. This CDR3 reads CASSWGYEQYF.

The J gene is TRBJ2-2, the V gene TRBV5-5; TCRdb lists TRBD2, though no DNA is available to test this call. Germline V gene lookup returns CDR1 SGHKS and CDR2 YYEKEE (reference sequence). The CDR3 is made up of 15 amino acids. CDR3 protein: CASSYWDGATGELFF.

The CDR3 loop is CSASPPGQPRGQYF. The chain is built from TRBV20-1 and TRBJ2-7; with no DNA, the TCRdb D assignment of TRBD1 cannot be verified. Per the germline V gene, CDR1 is DFQATT and CDR2 is SNEGSKA (reference sequence). This CDR3 region has 14 residues.

The chain combines TRBV19 with TRBJ1-2; the TCRdb D gene call, TRBD1, has no DNA to confirm it. CDR3 size: 17 residues. CDR1 LNHDA and CDR2 SQIVND come from the germline V gene (reference sequence). The CDR3 reads CASSYSGSAIANYGYTF. Full variable domain (rest looked up from reference TRBV19 and TRBJ1-2): DGGITQSPKYLFRKEGQNVTLSCEQNLNHDAMYWYRQDPGQGLRLIYYSQIVNDFQKGDIAEGYSVSREKKESFPLTVTSAQKNPTAFYLCASSYSGSAIANYGYTFGSGTRLTVV.

V is TRBV7-9 and J is TRBJ2-5. The CDR3 runs to 17 residues. Germline CDR1 and CDR2: SEHNR and FQNEAQ (reference sequence). Here the CDR3 reads CASSSTIGPSTEETQYF. The complete variable domain, with remaining parts taken from reference TRBV7-9 and TRBJ2-5, reads DTGVSQNPRHKITKRGQNVTFRCDPISEHNRLYWYRQTLGQGPEFLTYFQNEAQLEKSRLLSDRFSAERPKGSFSTLEIQRTEQGDSAMYLCASSSTIGPSTEETQYFGPGTRLLVL.

This chain's CDR3 is CASSQTDGANTGELFF. The gene calls are TRBV25-1 and TRBJ2-2. Germline CDR1 reads MGHDK; CDR2 reads SYGVNS. This CDR3 spans 16 amino acids.